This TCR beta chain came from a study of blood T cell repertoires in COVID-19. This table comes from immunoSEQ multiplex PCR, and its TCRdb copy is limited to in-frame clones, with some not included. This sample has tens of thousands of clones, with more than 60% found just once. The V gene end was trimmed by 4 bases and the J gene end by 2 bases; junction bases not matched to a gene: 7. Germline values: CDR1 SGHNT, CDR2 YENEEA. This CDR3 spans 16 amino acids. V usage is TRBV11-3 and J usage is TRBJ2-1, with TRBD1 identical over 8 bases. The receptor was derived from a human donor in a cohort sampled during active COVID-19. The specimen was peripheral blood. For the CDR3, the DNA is TGTGCCAGCAGCTCCGGACAGGGTGGACCCTACAATGAGCAGTTCTTC. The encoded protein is CASSSGQGGPYNEQFF.